A selection of T cell receptor beta chains follows, all from one sample in a study of cytomegalovirus exposure and HLA in healthy donors. Sequencing was performed with immunoSEQ multiplex PCR; in TCRdb, only in-frame clones are kept and a portion is missing. The profile covers approximately 150,000 clones, with approximately 81% appearing a single time and approximately 2.5% taken by the ten largest. Sample: PBMCs. All receptors derive from a man in his thirties or forties in good health and CMV-seropositive. CDR3s include the opening cysteine and the closing phenylalanine or tryptophan. A D gene is named only where the DNA matches it firmly. A row's size may be missing; if present it is once, few, many or a size class.

d_gene	v_gene	abundance	j_gene	CDR3aa	CDR3nt
-	TRBV19	-	TRBJ2-2	CASSIDRQTNTGELFF	TGTGCCAGTAGTATAGATCGACAGACCAACACCGGGGAGCTGTTTTTT
TRBD2	TRBV7-3	few	TRBJ2-7	CASSPVSGTPWYEQYF	TGTGCCAGCAGCCCCGTCAGCGGGACGCCCTGGTACGAGCAGTACTTC
-	TRBV7-3	-	TRBJ2-7	CASSLSLSSEQYF	TGTGCCAGCAGCCTAAGCCTATCGTCCGAGCAGTACTTC
TRBD2	TRBV7-9	-	TRBJ2-2	CAGERGLAGPNTGELFF	TGTGCCGGGGAGAGAGGACTAGCGGGTCCGAACACCGGGGAGCTGTTTTTT
-	TRBV6-5	-	TRBJ1-4	CASSYHRGTNEKLFF	TGTGCCAGCAGTTACCACCGGGGTACTAATGAAAAACTGTTTTTT
TRBD1	TRBV19	-	TRBJ1-1	CASRDRNTEAFF	TGTGCCAGCCGGGACAGGAACACTGAAGCTTTCTTT
TRBD1	TRBV18	-	TRBJ1-1	CASPPPTGVNTEAFF	TGTGCCAGCCCTCCACCGACAGGGGTGAACACTGAAGCTTTCTTT
TRBD2	TRBV14	-	TRBJ2-3	CASSQFLAGGTDTQYF	TGTGCCAGCAGCCAGTTCTTAGCGGGAGGCACAGATACGCAGTATTTT
TRBD2	TRBV20-1	-	TRBJ2-1	CSAMRGTEQFF	TGCAGTGCCATGCGGGGGACTGAGCAGTTCTTC
-	TRBV9	-	TRBJ2-1	CASSVEGLESNEQFF	TGTGCCAGCAGCGTAGAGGGGCTAGAGAGCAATGAGCAGTTCTTC
TRBD2	TRBV4-3	-	TRBJ2-1	CASSQTRGLLAGDYNEQFF	TGCGCCAGCAGCCAAACTAGGGGCTTACTAGCGGGAGACTACAATGAGCAGTTCTTC
-	TRBV4-3	-	TRBJ2-1	CASSPRVGEQFF	TGCGCCAGCAGCCCCAGGGTCGGGGAGCAGTTCTTC
TRBD1	TRBV29-1	few	TRBJ1-2	CSVEHRNRDRGLANYGYTF	TGCAGCGTTGAGCACCGAAACCGGGACAGGGGCCTTGCTAACTATGGCTACACCTTC
-	TRBV19	-	TRBJ2-4	CASSTSWGEVPKNIQYF	TGTGCCAGTAGTACCTCCTGGGGGGAGGTACCCAAAAACATTCAGTACTTC
TRBD2	TRBV4-3	-	TRBJ2-1	CASSQELAGGTQSYNEQFF	TGCGCCAGCAGCCAAGAGCTAGCGGGAGGGACTCAATCCTACAATGAGCAGTTCTTC
-	TRBV15	-	TRBJ1-5	CATSRVLGALNQPQHF	TGTGCCACCAGCAGAGTCCTAGGGGCCCTCAATCAGCCCCAGCATTTT
-	TRBV4-1	-	TRBJ2-1	CASSRLGGTGDNEQFF	TGCGCCAGCAGCCGGCTAGGCGGGACGGGGGACAATGAGCAGTTCTTC
TRBD1	TRBV6-6	few	TRBJ1-4	CASSAIGQGREKLFF	TGTGCCAGCAGTGCCATAGGACAGGGACGAGAAAAACTGTTTTTT
TRBD2	TRBV27	-	TRBJ2-5	CASSDRGLVETQYF	TGTGCCAGCAGTGACCGGGGACTAGTAGAGACCCAGTACTTC
-	TRBV10-1	-	TRBJ2-6	CAPPPAGRANVLTF	TGCGCCCCCCCACCCGCCGGTCGGGCCAACGTCCTGACTTTC
TRBD2	TRBV27	-	TRBJ2-3	CASSRGLAGAADTQYF	TGTGCCAGCAGTAGAGGACTAGCGGGAGCGGCAGATACGCAGTATTTT
-	TRBV12-2	-	TRBJ1-6	CASRPLLYNSPLHF	TGTGCAAGTCGCCCACTGCTTTATAATTCACCCCTCCACTTT
-	TRBV5-5	-	TRBJ2-1	CASSLAARRDEQFF	TGTGCCAGCAGCTTGGCGGCCCGCCGGGATGAGCAGTTCTTC
-	TRBV9	-	TRBJ1-6	CASSVGSSYNSPLHF	TGTGCCAGCAGCGTAGGGAGCTCCTATAATTCACCCCTCCACTTT
-	TRBV4-2	-	TRBJ1-2	CASSHPNREGYTF	TGTGCCAGCAGCCACCCGAACAGGGAAGGCTACACCTTC
-	TRBV19	few	TRBJ2-7	CASSIGGGYEQYF	TGTGCCAGTAGTATAGGAGGAGGCTACGAGCAGTACTTC
-	TRBV28	-	TRBJ2-7	CASSLRGYEQYF	TGTGCCAGCAGTTTAAGGGGCTACGAGCAGTACTTC
TRBD1	TRBV27	-	TRBJ1-2	CASAYRGGYTF	TGTGCCAGCGCATACAGGGGCGGCTACACCTTC
TRBD1	TRBV2	few	TRBJ2-3	CASSDWAGGELTDTQYF	TGTGCCAGCAGTGATTGGGCAGGGGGCGAGTTGACAGATACGCAGTATTTT
TRBD2	TRBV9	-	TRBJ2-1	CASSESIAGGSLTSSYNEQFF	TGTGCCAGCAGTGAATCCATAGCGGGAGGAAGCTTAACGAGCTCCTACAATGAGCAGTTCTTC
TRBD1	TRBV27	-	TRBJ1-5	CASSLTGNQPQHF	TGTGCCAGCAGTTTGACAGGGAATCAGCCCCAGCATTTT
-	TRBV5-6	-	TRBJ1-4	CASSFQGGNEKLFF	TGTGCCAGCAGCTTTCAGGGTGGAAATGAAAAACTGTTTTTT
TRBD2	TRBV30	-	TRBJ2-7	CAWSVGGTNSYEQYF	TGTGCCTGGAGTGTGGGCGGGACTAACTCCTACGAGCAGTACTTC
TRBD2	TRBV5-4	-	TRBJ2-2	CASSQYDASGSAGELFF	TGTGCCAGCAGCCAGTACGATGCTAGCGGGAGCGCCGGGGAGCTGTTTTTT
-	TRBV6-5	-	TRBJ1-4	CASSYSLSNEKLFF	TGTGCCAGCAGTTACTCCCTGTCTAATGAAAAACTGTTTTTT
TRBD1	TRBV7-8	-	TRBJ2-3	CASSPRTRTGTDTQYF	TGTGCCAGCAGCCCCCGGACCCGGACAGGAACAGATACGCAGTATTTT
-	TRBV18	-	TRBJ1-1	CASSPVRLNTEAFF	TGTGCCAGCTCACCGGTCAGGTTGAACACTGAAGCTTTCTTT
TRBD1	TRBV6-4	-	TRBJ2-3	CASSDGTGETDTQYF	TGTGCCAGCAGTGACGGGACAGGGGAAACAGATACGCAGTATTTT
-	TRBV7-2	-	TRBJ1-3	CASSPRLVYTGNTIYF	TGTGCCAGCAGCCCACGCCTAGTTTATACAGGAAACACCATATATTTT
-	TRBV4-1	-	TRBJ1-2	CASSPLEGKYYGYTF	TGCGCCAGCAGCCCCCTGGAGGGGAAGTACTATGGCTACACCTTC
TRBD2	TRBV27	-	TRBJ2-7	CASSRGLAYDSYEQYF	TGTGCCAGCAGTCGCGGACTAGCGTACGACTCCTACGAGCAGTACTTC
TRBD1	TRBV2	-	TRBJ2-5	CASSEDREKTQYF	TGTGCCAGCAGTGAGGACAGGGAGAAGACCCAGTACTTC
-	TRBV7-9	-	TRBJ2-7	CASSVTGSSYQQYF	TGTGCCAGCAGCGTTACAGGGAGCTCCTACCAGCAGTACTTC
TRBD1	TRBV4-2	-	TRBJ1-2	CASSQGDRGNYGYTF	TGTGCCAGCAGCCAAGGGGACAGGGGGAACTATGGCTACACCTTC
-	TRBV5-1	-	TRBJ1-3	CASSLGRGTGNTIYF	TGCGCCAGCAGCTTGGGACGGGGGACTGGAAACACCATATATTTT
-	TRBV5-1	-	TRBJ2-2	CASSLDIGRAGELFF	TGCGCCAGCAGCTTGGATATAGGGCGGGCCGGGGAGCTGTTTTTT
TRBD2	TRBV19	-	TRBJ2-7	CASSPGAGADYEQYF	TGTGCCAGTTCTCCCGGAGCGGGAGCGGATTACGAGCAGTACTTC
-	TRBV7-9	-	TRBJ2-1	CASSLPRQGPYNEQFF	TGTGCCAGCAGCTTACCGAGGCAGGGCCCTTACAATGAGCAGTTCTTC
-	TRBV11-3	-	TRBJ2-1	CASSLDRGYNNEQFF	TGTGCCAGCAGCTTAGACAGGGGCTATAACAATGAGCAGTTCTTC
-	TRBV7-9	few	TRBJ1-1	CASSSHRDRIDEAFF	TGTGCCAGCAGCTCACACAGGGACCGGATCGATGAAGCTTTCTTT
TRBD2	TRBV5-1	-	TRBJ2-3	CASSGGTSGRPSTDTQYF	TGCGCCAGCAGCGGAGGGACTAGCGGGAGACCCAGCACAGATACGCAGTATTTT